A selection of T cell receptor beta chains follows, all from one sample in a study of blood T cell repertoires in COVID-19. Libraries were prepared by immunoSEQ multiplex PCR; TCRdb keeps only in-frame clonotypes and omits some of them. The sample contains over 150,000 clones, around 82% of which appear only once. The source material was peripheral blood. The receptors stem from a woman aged 65 to 85 who had recovered from COVID-19. Both conserved end residues are part of each CDR3.

TRBV14,TRBJ2-7,CASSRLAGLSSYEQYF
TRBV10-3,TRBJ1-4,CAISESSLVSGTENEKLFF
TRBV29-1,TRBJ1-2,CSAGDISYTF
TRBV11-2,TRBJ2-1,CASSLISGSSYNEQFF
TRBV5-8,TRBJ1-5,CASSAGPRPQHF
TRBV7-3,TRBJ1-2,CASSPDPTGGGGYTF
TRBV7-3,TRBJ2-7,CASSSSGSSRYEQYF
TRBV29-1,TRBJ2-1,CSVEGVLAASYNEQFF
TRBV10-3,TRBJ1-1,CAISPRRGQGDTEAFF
TRBV28,TRBJ1-5,CASLTGSKQPQHF